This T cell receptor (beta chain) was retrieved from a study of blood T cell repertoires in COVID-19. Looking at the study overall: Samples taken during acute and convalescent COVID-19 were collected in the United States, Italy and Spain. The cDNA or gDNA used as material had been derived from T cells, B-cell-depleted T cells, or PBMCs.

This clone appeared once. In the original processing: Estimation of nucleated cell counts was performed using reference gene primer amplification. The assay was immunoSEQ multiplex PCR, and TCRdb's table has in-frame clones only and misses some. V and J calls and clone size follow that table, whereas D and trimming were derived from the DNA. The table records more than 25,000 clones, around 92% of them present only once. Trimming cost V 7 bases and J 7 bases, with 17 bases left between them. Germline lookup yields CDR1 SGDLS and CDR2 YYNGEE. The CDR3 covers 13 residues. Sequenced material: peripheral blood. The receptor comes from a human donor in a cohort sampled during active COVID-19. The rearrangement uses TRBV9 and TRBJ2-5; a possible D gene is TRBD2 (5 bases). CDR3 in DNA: TGTGCCAGCGAATTGTCACTAGATGGGACCCAGTACTTC. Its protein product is CASELSLDGTQYF.